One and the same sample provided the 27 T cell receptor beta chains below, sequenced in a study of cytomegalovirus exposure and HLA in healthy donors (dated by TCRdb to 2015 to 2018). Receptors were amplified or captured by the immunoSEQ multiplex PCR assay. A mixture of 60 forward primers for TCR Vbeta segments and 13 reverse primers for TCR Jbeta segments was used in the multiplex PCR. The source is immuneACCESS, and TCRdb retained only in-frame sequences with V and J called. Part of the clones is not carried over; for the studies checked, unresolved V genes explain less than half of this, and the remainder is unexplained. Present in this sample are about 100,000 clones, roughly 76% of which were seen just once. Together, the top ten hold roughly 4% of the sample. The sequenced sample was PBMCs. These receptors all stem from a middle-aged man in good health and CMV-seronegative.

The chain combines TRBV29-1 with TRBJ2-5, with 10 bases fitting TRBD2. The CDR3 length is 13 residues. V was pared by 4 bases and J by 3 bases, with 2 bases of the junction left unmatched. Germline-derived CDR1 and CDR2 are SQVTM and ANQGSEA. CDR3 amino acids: CSVALAGEETQYF. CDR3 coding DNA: TGCAGCGTTGCCCTAGCGGGGGAAGAGACCCAGTACTTC.

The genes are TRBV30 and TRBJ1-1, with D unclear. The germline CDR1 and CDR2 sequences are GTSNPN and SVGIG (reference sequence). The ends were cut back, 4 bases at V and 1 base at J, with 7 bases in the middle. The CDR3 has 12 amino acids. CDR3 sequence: CAWTPQNTEAFF. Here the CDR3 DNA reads TGTGCCTGGACCCCCCAGAACACTGAAGCTTTCTTT. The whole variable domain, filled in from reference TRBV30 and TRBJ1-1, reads SQTIHQWPATLVQPVGSPLSLECTVEGTSNPNLYWYRQAAGRGLQLLFYSVGIGQISSEVPQNLSASRPQDRQFILSSKKLLLSDSGFYLCAWTPQNTEAFFGQGTRLTVV.

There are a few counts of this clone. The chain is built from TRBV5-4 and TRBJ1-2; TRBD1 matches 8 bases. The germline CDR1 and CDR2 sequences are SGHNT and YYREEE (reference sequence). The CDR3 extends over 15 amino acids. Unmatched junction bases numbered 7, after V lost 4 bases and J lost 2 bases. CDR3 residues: CASSPEHRGNYGYTF. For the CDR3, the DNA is TGTGCCAGCAGCCCCGAACACAGGGGGAACTATGGCTACACCTTC.

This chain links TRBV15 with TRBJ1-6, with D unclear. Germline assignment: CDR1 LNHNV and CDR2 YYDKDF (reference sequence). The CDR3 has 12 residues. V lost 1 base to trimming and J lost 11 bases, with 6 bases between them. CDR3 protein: CATSRAGPPLHF. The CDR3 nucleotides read TGTGCCACCAGCAGAGCTGGGCCACCCCTCCACTTT.

The CDR3 DNA reads TGTGCCAGCAGTGAAGCAGGGGGAAGCAATCAGCCCCAGCATTTT. Residues: CASSEAGGSNQPQHF. V gene TRBV6-4 combines with J gene TRBJ1-5, with 7 bases aligning to TRBD1. CDR3 size: 15 residues. CDR1 MRHNA and CDR2 SNTAGT come from the germline V gene. Losses at the gene ends were 3 bases for V and 1 base for J; bases not matched to a gene: 3.

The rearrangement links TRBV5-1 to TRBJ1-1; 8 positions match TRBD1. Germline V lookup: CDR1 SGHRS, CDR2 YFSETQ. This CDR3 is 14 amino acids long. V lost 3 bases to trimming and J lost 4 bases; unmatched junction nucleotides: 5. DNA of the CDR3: TGCGCCAGCAGCTCGGACAGGGTGGGCACTGAAGCTTTCTTT. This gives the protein CASSSDRVGTEAFF.

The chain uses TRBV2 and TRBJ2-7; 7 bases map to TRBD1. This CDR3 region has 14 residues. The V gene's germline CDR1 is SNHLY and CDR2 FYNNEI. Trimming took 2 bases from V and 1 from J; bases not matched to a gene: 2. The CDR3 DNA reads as TGTGCCAGCAGTGAAAGGGACAGATCCTACGAGCAGTACTTC. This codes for CASSERDRSYEQYF.

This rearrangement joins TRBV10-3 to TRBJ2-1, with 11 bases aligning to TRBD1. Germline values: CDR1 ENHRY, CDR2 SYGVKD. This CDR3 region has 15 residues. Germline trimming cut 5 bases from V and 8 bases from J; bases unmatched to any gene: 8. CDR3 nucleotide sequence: TGTGCCATCAGTACTCCGGGACAGGGGGGCCATGAGCAGTTCTTC. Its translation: CAISTPGQGGHEQFF.

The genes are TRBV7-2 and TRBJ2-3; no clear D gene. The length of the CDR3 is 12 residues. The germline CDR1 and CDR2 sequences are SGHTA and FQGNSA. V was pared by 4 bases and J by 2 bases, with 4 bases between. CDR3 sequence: CASSYFTDTQYF. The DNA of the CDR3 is TGTGCCAGCAGCTACTTCACAGATACGCAGTATTTT. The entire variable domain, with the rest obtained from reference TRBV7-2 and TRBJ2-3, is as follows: GAGVSQSPSNKVTEKGKDVELRCDPISGHTALYWYRQSLGQGLEFLIYFQGNSAPDKSGLPSDRFSAERTGGSVSTLTIQRTQQEDSAVYLCASSYFTDTQYFGPGTRLTVL.

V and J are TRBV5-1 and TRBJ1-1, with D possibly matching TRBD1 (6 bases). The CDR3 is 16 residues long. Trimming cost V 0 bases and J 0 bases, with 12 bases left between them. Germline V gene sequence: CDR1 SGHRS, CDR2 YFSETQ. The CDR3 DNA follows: TGCGCCAGCAGCTTGGTTTCAGGGGTCGTGAACACTGAAGCTTTCTTT. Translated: CASSLVSGVVNTEAFF.

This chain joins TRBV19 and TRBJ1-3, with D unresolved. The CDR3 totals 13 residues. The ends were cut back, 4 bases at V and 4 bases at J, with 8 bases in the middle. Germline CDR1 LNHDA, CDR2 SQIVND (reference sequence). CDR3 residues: CASSTRSGNTIYF. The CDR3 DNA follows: TGTGCCAGTAGTACCAGATCGGGAAACACCATATATTTT.

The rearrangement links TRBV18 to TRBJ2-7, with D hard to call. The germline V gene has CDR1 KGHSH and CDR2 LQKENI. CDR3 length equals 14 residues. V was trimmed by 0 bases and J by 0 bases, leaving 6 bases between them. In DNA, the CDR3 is TGTGCCAGCTCACCACCTCACATCTCCTACGAGCAGTACTTC. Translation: CASSPPHISYEQYF.

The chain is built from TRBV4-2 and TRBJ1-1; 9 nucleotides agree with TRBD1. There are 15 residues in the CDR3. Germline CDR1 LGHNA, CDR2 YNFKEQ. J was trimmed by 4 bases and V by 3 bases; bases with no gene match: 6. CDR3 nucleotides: TGTGCCAGCAGCCAGGATGGGACAGGGTCCACTGAAGCTTTCTTT. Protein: CASSQDGTGSTEAFF.

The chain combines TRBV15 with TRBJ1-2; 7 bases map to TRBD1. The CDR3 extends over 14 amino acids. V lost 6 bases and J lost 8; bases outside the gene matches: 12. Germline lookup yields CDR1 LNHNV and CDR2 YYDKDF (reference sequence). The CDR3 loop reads CATSTTSTGTGYTF. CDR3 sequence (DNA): TGTGCCACCAGTACAACTTCGACAGGGACGGGCTACACCTTC. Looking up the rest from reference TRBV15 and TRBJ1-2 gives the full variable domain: DAMVIQNPRYQVTQFGKPVTLSCSQTLNHNVMYWYQQKSSQAPKLLFHYYDKDFNNEADTPDNFQSRRPNTSFCFLDIRSPGLGDTAMYLCATSTTSTGTGYTFGSGTRLTVV.

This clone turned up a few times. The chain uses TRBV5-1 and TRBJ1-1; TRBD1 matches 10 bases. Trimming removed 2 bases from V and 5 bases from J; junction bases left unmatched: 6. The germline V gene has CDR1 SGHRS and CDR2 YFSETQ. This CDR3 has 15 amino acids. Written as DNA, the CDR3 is TGCGCCAGCAGCTTTCAGACAGGGGGCGCGACTGAAGCTTTCTTT. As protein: CASSFQTGGATEAFF.

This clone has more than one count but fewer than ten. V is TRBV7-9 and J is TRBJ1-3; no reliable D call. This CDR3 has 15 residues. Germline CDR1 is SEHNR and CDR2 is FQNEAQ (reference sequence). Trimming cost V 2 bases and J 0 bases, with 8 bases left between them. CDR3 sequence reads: CASSLNAISGNTIYF. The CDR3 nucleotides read TGTGCCAGCAGCTTAAACGCGATCTCTGGAAACACCATATATTTT. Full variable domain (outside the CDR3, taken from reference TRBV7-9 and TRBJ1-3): DTGVSQNPRHKITKRGQNVTFRCDPISEHNRLYWYRQTLGQGPEFLTYFQNEAQLEKSRLLSDRFSAERPKGSFSTLEIQRTEQGDSAMYLCASSLNAISGNTIYFGEGSWLTVV.

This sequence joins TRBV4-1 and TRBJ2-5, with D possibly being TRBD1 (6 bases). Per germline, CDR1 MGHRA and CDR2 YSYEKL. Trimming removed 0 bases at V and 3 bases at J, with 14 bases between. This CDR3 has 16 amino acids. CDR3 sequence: CASSQDPRGPKETQYF. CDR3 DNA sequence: TGCGCCAGCAGCCAAGATCCCAGGGGACCGAAAGAGACCCAGTACTTC.

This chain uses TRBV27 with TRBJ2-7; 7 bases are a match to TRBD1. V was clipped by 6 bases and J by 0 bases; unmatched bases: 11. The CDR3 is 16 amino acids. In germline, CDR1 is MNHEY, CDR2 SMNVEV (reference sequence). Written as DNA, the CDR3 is TGTGCCAGCAGCCCTATGACAGGGCTTAGCTCCTACGAGCAGTACTTC. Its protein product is CASSPMTGLSSYEQYF.

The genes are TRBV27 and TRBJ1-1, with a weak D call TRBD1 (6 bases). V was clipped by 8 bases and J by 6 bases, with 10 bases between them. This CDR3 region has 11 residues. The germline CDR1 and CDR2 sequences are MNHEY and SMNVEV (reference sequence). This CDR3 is CASLRGSEAFF. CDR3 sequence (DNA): TGTGCCAGCCTCAGGGGATCTGAAGCTTTCTTT.

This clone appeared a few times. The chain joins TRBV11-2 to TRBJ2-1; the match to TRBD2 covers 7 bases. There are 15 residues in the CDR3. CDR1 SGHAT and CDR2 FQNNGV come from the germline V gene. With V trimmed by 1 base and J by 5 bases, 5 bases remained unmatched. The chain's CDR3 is CASSLGYLADNEQFF. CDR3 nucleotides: TGTGCCAGCAGCTTAGGGTATCTAGCGGACAATGAGCAGTTCTTC.

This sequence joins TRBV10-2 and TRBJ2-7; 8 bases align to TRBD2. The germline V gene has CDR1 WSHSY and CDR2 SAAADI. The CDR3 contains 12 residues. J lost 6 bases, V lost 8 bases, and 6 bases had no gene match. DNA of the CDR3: TGCGCCAGCGGGAAAGCGGGGGTCGAGCAGTACGTC. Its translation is CASGKAGVEQYV.

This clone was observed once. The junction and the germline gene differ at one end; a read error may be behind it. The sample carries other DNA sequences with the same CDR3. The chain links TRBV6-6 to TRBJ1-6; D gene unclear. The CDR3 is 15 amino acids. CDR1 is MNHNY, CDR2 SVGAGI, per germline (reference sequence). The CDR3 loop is CASSYSRLYNSPLHF. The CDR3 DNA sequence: TGTGCCAGCAGTTACTCTCGACTCTATAATTCCCCCCTCCACTTT.

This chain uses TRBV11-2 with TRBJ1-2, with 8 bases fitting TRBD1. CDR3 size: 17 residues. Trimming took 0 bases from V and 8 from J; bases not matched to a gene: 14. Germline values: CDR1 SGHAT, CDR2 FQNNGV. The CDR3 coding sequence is TGTGCCAGCAGCTTAGATCATTTCGTGACAGGGGCTCGGGGCTACACCTTC. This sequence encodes CASSLDHFVTGARGYTF.

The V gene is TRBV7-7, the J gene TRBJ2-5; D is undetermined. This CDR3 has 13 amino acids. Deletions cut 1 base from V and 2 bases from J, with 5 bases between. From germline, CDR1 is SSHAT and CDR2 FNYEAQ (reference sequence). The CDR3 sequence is CASSLVSQETQYF. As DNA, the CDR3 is TGTGCCAGCAGCTTAGTGTCGCAAGAGACCCAGTACTTC.

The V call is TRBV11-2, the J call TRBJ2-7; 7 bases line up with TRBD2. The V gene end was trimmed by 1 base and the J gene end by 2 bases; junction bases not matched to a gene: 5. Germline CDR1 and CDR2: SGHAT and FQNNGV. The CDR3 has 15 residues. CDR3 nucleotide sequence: TGTGCCAGCAGCTTAGCAGCGGGGACCACCTACGAGCAGTACTTC. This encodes CASSLAAGTTYEQYF.

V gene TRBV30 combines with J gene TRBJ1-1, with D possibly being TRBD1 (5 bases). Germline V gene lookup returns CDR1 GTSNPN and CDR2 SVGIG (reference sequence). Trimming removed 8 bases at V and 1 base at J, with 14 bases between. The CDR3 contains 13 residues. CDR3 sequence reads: CAHRQSRNTEAFF. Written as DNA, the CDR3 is TGTGCCCACCGACAGTCAAGGAACACTGAAGCTTTCTTT.

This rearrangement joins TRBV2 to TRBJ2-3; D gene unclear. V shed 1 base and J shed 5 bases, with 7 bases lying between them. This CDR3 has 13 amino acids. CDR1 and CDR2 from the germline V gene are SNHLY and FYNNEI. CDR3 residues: CASSEDTEDTQYF. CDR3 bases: TGTGCCAGCAGTGAAGATACAGAAGATACGCAGTATTTT.